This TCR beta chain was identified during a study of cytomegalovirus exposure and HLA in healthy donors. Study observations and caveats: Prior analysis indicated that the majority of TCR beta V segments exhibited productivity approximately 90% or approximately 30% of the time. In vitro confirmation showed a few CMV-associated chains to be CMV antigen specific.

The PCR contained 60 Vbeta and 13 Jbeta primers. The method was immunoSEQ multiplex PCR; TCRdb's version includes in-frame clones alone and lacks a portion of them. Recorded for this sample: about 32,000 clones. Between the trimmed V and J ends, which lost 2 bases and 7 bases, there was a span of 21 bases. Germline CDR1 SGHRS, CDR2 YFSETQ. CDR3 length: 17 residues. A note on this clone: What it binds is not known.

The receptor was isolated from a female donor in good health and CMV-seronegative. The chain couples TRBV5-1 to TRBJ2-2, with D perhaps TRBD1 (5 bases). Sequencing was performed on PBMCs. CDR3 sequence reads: CASSFAGILKRGGELFF. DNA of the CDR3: TGCGCCAGCAGCTTTGCAGGGATCCTCAAGCGCGGCGGGGAGCTGTTTTTT.